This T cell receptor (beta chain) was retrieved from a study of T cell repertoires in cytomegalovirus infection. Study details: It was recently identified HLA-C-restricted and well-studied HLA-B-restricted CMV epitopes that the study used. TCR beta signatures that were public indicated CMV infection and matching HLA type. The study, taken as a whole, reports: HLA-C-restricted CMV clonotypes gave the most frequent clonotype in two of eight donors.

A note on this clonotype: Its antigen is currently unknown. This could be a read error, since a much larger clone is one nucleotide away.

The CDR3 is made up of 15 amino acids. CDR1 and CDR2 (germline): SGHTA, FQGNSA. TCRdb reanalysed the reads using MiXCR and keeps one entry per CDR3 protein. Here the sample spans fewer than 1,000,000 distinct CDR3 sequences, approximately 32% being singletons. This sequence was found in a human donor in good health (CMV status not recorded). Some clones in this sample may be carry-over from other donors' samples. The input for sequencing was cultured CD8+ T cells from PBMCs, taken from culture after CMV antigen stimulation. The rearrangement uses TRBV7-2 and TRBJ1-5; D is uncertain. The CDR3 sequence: CASSLALSGNRPQHF. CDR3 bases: TGTGCCAGCAGCTTAGCCCTATCGGGCAATCGGCCCCAGCATTTT.